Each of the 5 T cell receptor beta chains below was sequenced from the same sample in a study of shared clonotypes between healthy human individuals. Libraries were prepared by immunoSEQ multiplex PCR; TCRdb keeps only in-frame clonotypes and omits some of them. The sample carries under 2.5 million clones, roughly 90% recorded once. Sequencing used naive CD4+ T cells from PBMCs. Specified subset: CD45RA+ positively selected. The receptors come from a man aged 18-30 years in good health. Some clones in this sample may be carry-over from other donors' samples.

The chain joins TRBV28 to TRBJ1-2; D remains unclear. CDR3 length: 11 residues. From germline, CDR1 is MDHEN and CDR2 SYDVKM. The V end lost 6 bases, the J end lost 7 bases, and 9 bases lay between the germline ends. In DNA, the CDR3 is TGTGCCAGCAGACCGAGGCGTGGCTACACCTTC. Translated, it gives CASRPRRGYTF.

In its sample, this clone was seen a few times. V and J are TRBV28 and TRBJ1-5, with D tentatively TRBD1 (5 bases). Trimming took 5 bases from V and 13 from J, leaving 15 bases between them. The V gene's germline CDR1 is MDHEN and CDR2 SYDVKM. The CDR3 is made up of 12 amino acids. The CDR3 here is CASSLRQTDQHF. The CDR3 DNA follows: TGTGCCAGCAGTCTTAGACAGACCGATCAGCATTTT. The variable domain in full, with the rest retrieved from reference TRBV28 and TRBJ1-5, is DVKVTQSSRYLVKRTGEKVFLECVQDMDHENMFWYRQDPGLGLRLIYFSYDVKMKEKGDIPEGYSVSREKKERFSLILESASTNQTSMYLCASSLRQTDQHFGDGTRLSIL.

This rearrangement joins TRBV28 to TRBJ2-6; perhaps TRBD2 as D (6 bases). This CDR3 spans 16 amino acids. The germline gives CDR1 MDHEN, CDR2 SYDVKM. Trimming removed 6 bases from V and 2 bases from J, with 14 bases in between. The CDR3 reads CASSYGGGTGANVLTF. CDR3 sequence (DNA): TGTGCCAGCAGCTACGGGGGTGGTACTGGGGCCAACGTCCTGACTTTC.

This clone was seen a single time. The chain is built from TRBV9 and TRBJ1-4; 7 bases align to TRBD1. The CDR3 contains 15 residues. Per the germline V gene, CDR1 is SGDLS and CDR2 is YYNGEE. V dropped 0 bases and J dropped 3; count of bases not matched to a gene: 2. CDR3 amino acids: CASSVGQGANEKLFF. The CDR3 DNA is TGTGCCAGCAGCGTAGGACAGGGTGCTAATGAAAAACTGTTTTTT.

The CDR3 here is CSVEGGERVNGYTF. CDR3 DNA sequence: TGCAGCGTTGAGGGGGGCGAAAGGGTAAATGGCTACACCTTC. The chain joins TRBV29-1 to TRBJ1-2; D may be TRBD1 (6 bases). V was pared by 3 bases and J by 6 bases, with 17 bases between. The CDR3 covers 14 residues. Germline lookup yields CDR1 SQVTM and CDR2 ANQGSEA.